What follows is one T cell receptor beta chain and its context. Its antigen target is currently unknown. It has no much larger one-base neighbor in the sample; base qualities were not kept. Compared with germline, V lacks 1 base and J lacks 7 bases; bases without a gene match: 10. The germline V gene gives CDR1 as SGHVS and CDR2 as FQNEAQ. The CDR3 starts with the cysteine, ends with the phenylalanine, and has 16 residues. The kept DNA is CDR3 alone, 48 bases in frame from the first base. The library was produced with 5' RACE. TCRdb lists the instrument as Illumina HiSeq 2500. A second about 7 to 11 cycle PCR used a sample-barcoded 5' primer and a J-beta primer mix. A template-switch 5' adaptor carrying 12 random nucleotides introduced a unique molecular identifier onto each TCR beta cDNA molecule. Each sample yielded at least 2.5 million CDR3-containing paired-end reads. First-strand cDNA synthesis was performed from all RNA using the Mint cDNA synthesis kit, with priming by a TRBC-specific oligonucleotide. After uracil-DNA glycosylase treatment, a first 18-cycle PCR used universal primers M1SS and BC2_uni_R on all cDNA. In the source study's methods: Each sample was normalized by randomly selecting 1 million high-quality reads, each carrying a distinct molecular identifier. Reads sharing molecular identifiers were discarded rather than binned into consensus sequences. MiTCR, set to a Q25 quality threshold and the strictest error-elimination algorithm, was used for CDR3 identification, clonotype clustering and error correction. A nonparametric unseen species model with Euler transformation was used to estimate a lower bound on total TCR beta diversity. The public sequencing data were trimmed at Q25 with fastp and processed into clonotypes with MiXCR by TCRdb, which kept only in-frame beta chains. Rows are combined by CDR3 protein, so each entry shows the most common genes and DNA. In this record, the V and J calls reflect TCRdb's handling and not the investigators' own analysis. Recorded for this sample are 1.5 million to 2 million distinct CDR3 sequences; about 50% of them occurred a single time. The ten top clones hold approximately 2% of the sample.

Systemically healthy Caucasian individuals from Russia, approximately 39 in total and aged roughly 6 to 95 years, were included as donors. Each donor gave around 9 milliliters of peripheral blood, collected into EDTA-treated Vacutainer tubes. Ficoll-Paque density-gradient centrifugation was used to isolate PBMCs, with at least 7 million obtained per sample. Trizol reagent was used to extract total RNA from the PBMCs, yielding at least 5.5 micrograms per sample. Naive CD45RAhigh/CD27high T cell percentages were measured by flow cytometry on a PBMC aliquot from every donor. These data come from a study of blood T cells in healthy people across ages (dated by TCRdb to the mid-2010s). Background for the entire study: In model experiments, roughly one uniquely barcoded TCR beta cDNA molecule per two T cells was captured by template switching. Donors of different ages were randomly distributed across sequencing lanes to avoid experimental bias. For two donors (one aged 18 to 30 and one aged 80 or older), the study analyzed two additional independent replicas of 1 million unique cDNA reads from the same blood draw. The study measured age-related changes in TCR beta repertoire diversity using deep sequencing normalized with unique cDNA molecular identifiers. Donors were grouped into four age groups: young (average 16 years), middle-aged (less than 40), aged (roughly 62) and long-lived (82). General study outcomes and caveats: Observed TCR beta diversity per million T cells fell roughly linearly with age, and a significant reduction was already apparent by age around 39. The long-lived group showed more naive CD4+ T cells, fewer expanded clones and increased TCR diversity than the aged group, suggesting age selection. There was a strong correlation between observed TCR beta diversity and the percentage of naive T cells measured by flow cytometry. Total diversity estimates from one million sequenced T cells were considered lower bounds and underestimates. Conclusive comparison of naive and antigen-experienced compartments was prevented by the profiling of bulk unsorted PBMCs. The CMV infection status of donors was not known, potentially confounding age-related changes in expanded clonotypes.

The sample consisted of blood. The sequence is built from TRBV7-8 and TRBJ1-5, with 7 bases aligning to TRBD1. This TCR came from a woman in her thirties or forties in good health. The nucleotide sequence is TGTGCCAGCAGCTTAGAACAGGGGCAACTGGGGCAGCCCCAGCATTTT. Translated, this is CASSLEQGQLGQPQHF.